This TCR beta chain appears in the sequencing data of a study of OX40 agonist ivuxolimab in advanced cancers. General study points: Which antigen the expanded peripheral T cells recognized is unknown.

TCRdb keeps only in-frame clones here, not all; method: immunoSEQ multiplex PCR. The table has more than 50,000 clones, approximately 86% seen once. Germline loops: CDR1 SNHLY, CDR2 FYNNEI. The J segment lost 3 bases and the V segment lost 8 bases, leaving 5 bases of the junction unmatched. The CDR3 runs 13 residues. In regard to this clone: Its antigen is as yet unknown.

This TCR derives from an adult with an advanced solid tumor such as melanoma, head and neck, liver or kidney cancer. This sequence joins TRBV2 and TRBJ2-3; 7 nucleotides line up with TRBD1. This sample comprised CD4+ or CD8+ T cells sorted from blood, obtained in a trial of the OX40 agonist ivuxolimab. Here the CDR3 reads CASRRQGTDTQYF. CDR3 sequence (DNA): TGTGCCAGCCGACGACAGGGAACAGATACGCAGTATTTT.